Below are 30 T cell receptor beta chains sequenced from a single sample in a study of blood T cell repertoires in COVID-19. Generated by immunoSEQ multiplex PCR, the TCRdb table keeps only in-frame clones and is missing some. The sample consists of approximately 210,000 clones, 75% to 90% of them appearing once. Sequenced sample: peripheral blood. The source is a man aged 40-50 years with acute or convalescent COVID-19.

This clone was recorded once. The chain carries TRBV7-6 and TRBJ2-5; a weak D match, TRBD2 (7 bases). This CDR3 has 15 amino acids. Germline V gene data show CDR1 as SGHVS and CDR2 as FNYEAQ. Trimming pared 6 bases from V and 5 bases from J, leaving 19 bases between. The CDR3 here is CASSYPRGGKETQYF. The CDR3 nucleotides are TGTGCCAGCAGTTACCCTAGGGGGGGCAAGGAGACCCAGTACTTC.

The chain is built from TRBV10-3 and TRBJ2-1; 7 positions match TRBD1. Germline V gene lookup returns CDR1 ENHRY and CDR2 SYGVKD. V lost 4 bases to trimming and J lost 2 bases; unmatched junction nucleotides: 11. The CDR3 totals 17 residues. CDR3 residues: CAISVLRPGQTYNEQFF. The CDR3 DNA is TGTGCCATCAGTGTTTTACGACCGGGACAGACCTACAATGAGCAGTTCTTC.

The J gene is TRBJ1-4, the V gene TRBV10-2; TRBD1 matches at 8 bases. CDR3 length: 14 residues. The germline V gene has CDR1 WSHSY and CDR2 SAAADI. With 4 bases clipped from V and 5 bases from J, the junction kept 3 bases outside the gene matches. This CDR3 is CASSVTGANEKLFF. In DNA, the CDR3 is TGCGCCAGCAGTGTGACAGGGGCGAATGAAAAACTGTTTTTT.

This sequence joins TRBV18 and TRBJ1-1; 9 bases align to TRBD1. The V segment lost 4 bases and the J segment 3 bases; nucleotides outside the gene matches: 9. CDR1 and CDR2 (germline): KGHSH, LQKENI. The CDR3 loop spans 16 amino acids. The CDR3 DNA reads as TGTGCCAGCTCACTCCTTGGACAGGGGACGGACACTGAAGCTTTCTTT. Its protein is CASSLLGQGTDTEAFF.

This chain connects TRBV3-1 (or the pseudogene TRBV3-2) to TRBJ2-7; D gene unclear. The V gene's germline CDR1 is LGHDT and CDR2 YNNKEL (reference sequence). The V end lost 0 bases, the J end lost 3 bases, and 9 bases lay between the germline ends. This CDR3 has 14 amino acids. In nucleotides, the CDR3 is TGTGCCAGCAGCCAAGATCTTTCCAGCTACGAGCAGTACTTC. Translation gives CASSQDLSSYEQYF.

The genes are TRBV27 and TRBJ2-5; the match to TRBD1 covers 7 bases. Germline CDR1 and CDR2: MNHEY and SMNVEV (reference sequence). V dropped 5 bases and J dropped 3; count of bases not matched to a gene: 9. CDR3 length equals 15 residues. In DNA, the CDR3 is TGTGCCAGCAGTACGGAGAGGGGGCACGAAGAGACCCAGTACTTC. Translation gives CASSTERGHEETQYF.

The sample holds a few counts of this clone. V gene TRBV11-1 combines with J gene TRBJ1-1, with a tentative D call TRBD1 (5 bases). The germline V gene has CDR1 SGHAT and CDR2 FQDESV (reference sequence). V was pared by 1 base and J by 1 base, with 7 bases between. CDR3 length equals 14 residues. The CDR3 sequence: CASSLVQANTEAFF. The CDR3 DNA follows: TGTGCCAGCAGCTTAGTACAGGCGAACACTGAAGCTTTCTTT.

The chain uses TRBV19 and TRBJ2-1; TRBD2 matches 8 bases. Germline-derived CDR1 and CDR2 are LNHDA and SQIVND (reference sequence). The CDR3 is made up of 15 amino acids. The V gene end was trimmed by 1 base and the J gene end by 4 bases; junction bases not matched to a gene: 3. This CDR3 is CASSIAGGTYNEQFF. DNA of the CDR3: TGTGCCAGTAGTATAGCGGGGGGGACTTACAATGAGCAGTTCTTC. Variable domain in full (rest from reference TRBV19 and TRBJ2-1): DGGITQSPKYLFRKEGQNVTLSCEQNLNHDAMYWYRQDPGQGLRLIYYSQIVNDFQKGDIAEGYSVSREKKESFPLTVTSAQKNPTAFYLCASSIAGGTYNEQFFGPGTRLTVL.

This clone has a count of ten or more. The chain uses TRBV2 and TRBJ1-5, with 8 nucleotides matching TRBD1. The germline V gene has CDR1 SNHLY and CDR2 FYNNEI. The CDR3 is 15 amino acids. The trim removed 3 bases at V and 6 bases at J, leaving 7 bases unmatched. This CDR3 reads CASSDLGQVSQPQHF. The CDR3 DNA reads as TGTGCCAGCAGTGACCTGGGACAGGTCAGTCAGCCCCAGCATTTT. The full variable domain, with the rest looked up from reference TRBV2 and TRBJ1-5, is EPEVTQTPSHQVTQMGQEVILRCVPISNHLYFYWYRQILGQKVEFLVSFYNNEISEKSEIFDDQFSVERPDGSNFTLKIRSTKLEDSAMYFCASSDLGQVSQPQHFGDGTRLSIL.

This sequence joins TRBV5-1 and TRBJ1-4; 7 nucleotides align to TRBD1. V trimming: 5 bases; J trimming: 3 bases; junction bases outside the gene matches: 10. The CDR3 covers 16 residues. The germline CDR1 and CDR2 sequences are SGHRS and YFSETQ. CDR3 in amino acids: CASSNAPGQPNEKLFF. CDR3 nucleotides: TGCGCCAGCAGTAATGCGCCGGGACAGCCTAATGAAAAACTGTTTTTT.

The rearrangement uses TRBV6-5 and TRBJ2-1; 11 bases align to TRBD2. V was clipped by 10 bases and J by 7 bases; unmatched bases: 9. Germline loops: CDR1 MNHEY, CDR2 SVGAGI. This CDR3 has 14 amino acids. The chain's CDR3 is CAKELAGVINEQFF. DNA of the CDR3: TGTGCCAAGGAACTAGCGGGAGTCATTAATGAGCAGTTCTTC.

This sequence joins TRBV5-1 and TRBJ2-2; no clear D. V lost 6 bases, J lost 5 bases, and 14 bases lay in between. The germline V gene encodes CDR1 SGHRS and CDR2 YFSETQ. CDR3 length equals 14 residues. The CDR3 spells CASTSEPRTGELFF. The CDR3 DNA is TGCGCCAGCACGTCGGAGCCGAGAACCGGGGAGCTGTTTTTT.

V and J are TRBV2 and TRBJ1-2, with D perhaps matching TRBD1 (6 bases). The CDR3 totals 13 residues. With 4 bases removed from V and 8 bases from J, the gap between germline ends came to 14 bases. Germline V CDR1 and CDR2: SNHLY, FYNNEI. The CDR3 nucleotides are TGTGCCAGCAGTGTTAAAGGACAGTCAGGCTACACCTTC. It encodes CASSVKGQSGYTF.

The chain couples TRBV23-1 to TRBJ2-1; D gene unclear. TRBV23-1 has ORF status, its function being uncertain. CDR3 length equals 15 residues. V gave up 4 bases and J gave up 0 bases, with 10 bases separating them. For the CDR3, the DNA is TGCGCCAGCAGTCGGAGTCCGAGCTCCTACAATGAGCAGTTCTTC. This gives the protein CASSRSPSSYNEQFF.

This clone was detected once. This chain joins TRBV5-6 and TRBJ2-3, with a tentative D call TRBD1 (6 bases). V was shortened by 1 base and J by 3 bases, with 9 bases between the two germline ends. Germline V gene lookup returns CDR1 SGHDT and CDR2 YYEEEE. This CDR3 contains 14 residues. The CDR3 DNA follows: TGTGCCAGCAGCTTGTGGGGGCGGACAGATACGCAGTATTTT. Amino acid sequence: CASSLWGRTDTQYF.

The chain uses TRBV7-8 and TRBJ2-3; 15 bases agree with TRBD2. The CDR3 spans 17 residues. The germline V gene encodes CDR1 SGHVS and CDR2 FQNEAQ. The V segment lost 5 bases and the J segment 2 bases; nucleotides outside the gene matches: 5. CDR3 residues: CASSPRTSGGVTDTQYF. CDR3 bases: TGTGCCAGCAGCCCTCGGACTAGCGGGGGGGTCACAGATACGCAGTATTTT. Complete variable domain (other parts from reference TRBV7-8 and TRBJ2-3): GAGVSQSPRYKVAKRGQDVALRCDPISGHVSLFWYQQALGQGPEFLTYFQNEAQLDKSGLPSDRFFAERPEGSVSTLKIQRTQQEDSAVYLCASSPRTSGGVTDTQYFGPGTRLTVL.

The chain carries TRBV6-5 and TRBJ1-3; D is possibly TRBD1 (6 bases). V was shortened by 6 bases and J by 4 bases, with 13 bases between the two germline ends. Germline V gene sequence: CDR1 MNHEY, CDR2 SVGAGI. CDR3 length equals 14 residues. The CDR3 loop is CASRERTAGNTIYF. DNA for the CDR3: TGTGCCAGCAGGGAGAGGACAGCCGGAAACACCATATATTTT.

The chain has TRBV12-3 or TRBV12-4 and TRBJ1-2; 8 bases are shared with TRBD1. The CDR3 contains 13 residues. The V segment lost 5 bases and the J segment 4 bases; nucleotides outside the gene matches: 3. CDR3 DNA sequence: TGTGCCAGCAGTCCAACAGGGGGCTATGGCTACACCTTC. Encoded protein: CASSPTGGYGYTF.

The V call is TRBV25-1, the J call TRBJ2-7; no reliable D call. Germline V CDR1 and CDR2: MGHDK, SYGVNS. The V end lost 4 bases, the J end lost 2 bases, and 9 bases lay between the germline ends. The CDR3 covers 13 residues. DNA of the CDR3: TGTGCCAGCAGTGTGGGCCGAACCTACGAGCAGTACTTC. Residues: CASSVGRTYEQYF.

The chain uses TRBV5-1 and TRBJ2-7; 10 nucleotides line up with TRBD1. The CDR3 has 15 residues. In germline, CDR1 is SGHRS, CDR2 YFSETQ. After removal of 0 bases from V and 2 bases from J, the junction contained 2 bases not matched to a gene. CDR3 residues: CASSLGGQGTYEQYF. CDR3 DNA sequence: TGCGCCAGCAGCTTGGGGGGACAGGGGACCTACGAGCAGTACTTC.

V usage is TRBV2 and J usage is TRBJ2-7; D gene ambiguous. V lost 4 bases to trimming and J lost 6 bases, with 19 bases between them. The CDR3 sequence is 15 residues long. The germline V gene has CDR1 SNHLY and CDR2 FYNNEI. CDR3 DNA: TGTGCCAGCAGTGCTGGTCAGGTCACATTGAGCGAGCAGTACTTC. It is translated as CASSAGQVTLSEQYF.

CDR3 DNA: TGTGCCAGCAGCCCTTCTTCTGGGGGCGCCAGCACAGATACGCAGTATTTT. It specifies CASSPSSGGASTDTQYF. The chain joins TRBV7-9 to TRBJ2-3; a possible D gene is TRBD1 (6 bases). The germline V gene encodes CDR1 SEHNR and CDR2 FQNEAQ (reference sequence). This CDR3 has 17 residues. The germline V and J ends were trimmed by 5 bases and 0 bases, with 18 bases remaining between them.

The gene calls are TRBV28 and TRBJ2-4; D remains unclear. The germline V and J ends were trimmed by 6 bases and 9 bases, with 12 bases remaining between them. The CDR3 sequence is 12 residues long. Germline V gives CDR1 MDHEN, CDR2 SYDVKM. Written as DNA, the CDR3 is TGTGCCAGCAGGCTAGGTCGAGGCATTCAGTACTTC. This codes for CASRLGRGIQYF.

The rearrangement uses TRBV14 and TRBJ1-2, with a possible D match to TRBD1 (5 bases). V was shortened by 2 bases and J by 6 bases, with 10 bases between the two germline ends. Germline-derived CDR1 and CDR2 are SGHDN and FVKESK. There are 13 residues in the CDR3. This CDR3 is CASSQRTRDGYTF. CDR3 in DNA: TGTGCCAGCAGCCAACGGACACGGGATGGCTACACCTTC. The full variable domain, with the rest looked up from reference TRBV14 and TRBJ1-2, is EAGVTQFPSHSVIEKGQTVTLRCDPISGHDNLYWYRRVMGKEIKFLLHFVKESKQDESGMPNNRFLAERTGGTYSTLKVQPAELEDSGVYFCASSQRTRDGYTFGSGTRLTVV.

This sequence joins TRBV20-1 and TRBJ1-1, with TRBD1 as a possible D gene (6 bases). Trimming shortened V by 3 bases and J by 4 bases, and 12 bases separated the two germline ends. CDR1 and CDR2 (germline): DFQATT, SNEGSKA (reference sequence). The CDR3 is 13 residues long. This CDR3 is CSASLTRGTEAFF. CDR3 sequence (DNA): TGCAGTGCTAGTCTCACCAGGGGCACTGAAGCTTTCTTT.

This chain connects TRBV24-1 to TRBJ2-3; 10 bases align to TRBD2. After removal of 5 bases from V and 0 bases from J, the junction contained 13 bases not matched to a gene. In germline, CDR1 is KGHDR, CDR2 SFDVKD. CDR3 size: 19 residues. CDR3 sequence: CATSVLGAGTSESTDTQYF. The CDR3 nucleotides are TGTGCCACCAGTGTTCTTGGAGCCGGGACTAGCGAAAGCACAGATACGCAGTATTTT.

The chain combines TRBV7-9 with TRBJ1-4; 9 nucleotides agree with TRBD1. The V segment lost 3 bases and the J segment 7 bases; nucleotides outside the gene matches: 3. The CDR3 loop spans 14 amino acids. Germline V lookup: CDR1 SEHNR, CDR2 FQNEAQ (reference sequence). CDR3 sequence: CASSLGTGTEKLFF. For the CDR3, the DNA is TGTGCCAGCAGCTTGGGGACAGGGACTGAAAAACTGTTTTTT.

The CDR3 here is CASSRSPGGARWGYNEQFF. CDR3 in DNA: TGCGCCAGCAGCCGCTCACCTGGGGGGGCCAGATGGGGCTACAATGAGCAGTTCTTC. The chain uses TRBV4-1 and TRBJ2-1; D perhaps matches TRBD2 (7 bases). Germline assignment: CDR1 MGHRA and CDR2 YSYEKL. The ends were cut back, 4 bases at V and 3 bases at J, with 25 bases in the middle. The CDR3 is 19 amino acids.

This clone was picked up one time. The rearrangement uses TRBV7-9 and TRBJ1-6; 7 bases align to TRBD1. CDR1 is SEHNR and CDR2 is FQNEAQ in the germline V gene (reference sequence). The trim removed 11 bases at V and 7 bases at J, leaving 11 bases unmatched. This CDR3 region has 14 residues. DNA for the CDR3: TGTGCCGTGCTCCGGGACAGAGAGAATTCACCCCTCCACTTT. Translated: CAVLRDRENSPLHF.

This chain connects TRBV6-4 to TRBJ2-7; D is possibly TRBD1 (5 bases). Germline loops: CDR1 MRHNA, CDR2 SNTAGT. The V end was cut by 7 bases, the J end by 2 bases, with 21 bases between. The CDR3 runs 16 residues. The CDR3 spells CASTSGEQGSPYEQYF. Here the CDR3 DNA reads TGTGCCAGCACCTCAGGCGAGCAGGGCAGCCCCTACGAGCAGTACTTC.